Below are 9 T cell receptor beta chains sequenced from a single sample in a study of blood T cell repertoires in COVID-19. Measured with immunoSEQ multiplex PCR; TCRdb has only the in-frame clones, and not every one. The data contain roughly 200,000 clones, around 83% of them seen just once; the ten biggest clones take up about 3.3%. The sample comprised PBMCs or T cells enriched from blood (not recorded which). The receptors stem from a woman younger than 45 who had been exposed to COVID-19.

The rearrangement uses TRBV18 and TRBJ1-2, with D hard to call. This CDR3 has 12 amino acids. Deletions cut 0 bases from V and 10 bases from J, with 9 bases between. Germline V gene sequence: CDR1 KGHSH, CDR2 LQKENI. This CDR3 reads CASSPPRGDYTF. As DNA, the CDR3 is TGTGCCAGCTCACCACCGCGAGGAGACTACACCTTC.

This chain joins TRBV2 and TRBJ2-5; 9 nucleotides line up with TRBD2. This CDR3 is built from 16 residues. CDR1 and CDR2 (germline): SNHLY, FYNNEI. V was clipped by 1 base and J by 2 bases; unmatched bases: 5. CDR3 nucleotide sequence: TGTGCCAGCAGTGAAGTAGCGGGGGAAATTCAAGAGACCCAGTACTTC. Protein: CASSEVAGEIQETQYF.

The rearrangement joins TRBV12-3 or TRBV12-4 to TRBJ1-1; no firm D call. Trimming took off 3 bases at V and 6 bases at J, with 8 bases between the two ends. The CDR3 contains 12 residues. The CDR3 DNA follows: TGTGCCAGCAGTTTTGGAAGCGCTGAAGCTTTCTTT. Residues: CASSFGSAEAFF.

The DNA of the CDR3 is TGCGCCAGTGCTGCAGGGGGCGAAGCAGATACGCAGTATTTT. Translated, it gives CASAAGGEADTQYF. The chain uses TRBV4-3 and TRBJ2-3; the match to TRBD1 covers 8 bases. V gave up 9 bases and J gave up 4 bases; unmatched junction bases: 9. The CDR3 extends over 14 amino acids. Germline assignment: CDR1 LGHNA and CDR2 YSLEER.

This clone came up once. The chain has TRBV6-1 and TRBJ1-1, with D perhaps matching TRBD1 (5 bases). Per germline, CDR1 MNHNS and CDR2 SASEGT. CDR3 length: 13 amino acids. V shed 1 base and J shed 5 bases, with 8 bases lying between them. CDR3 loop: CASSEVRGTEAFF. As DNA, the CDR3 is TGTGCCAGCAGTGAAGTAAGGGGAACTGAAGCTTTCTTT.

This chain connects TRBV7-2 to TRBJ1-3, with no clear D. There are 15 residues in the CDR3. The V end lost 1 base, the J end lost 0 bases, and 7 bases lay between the germline ends. In germline, CDR1 is SGHTA, CDR2 FQGNSA. CDR3 sequence: CASSLVFSSGNTIYF. DNA for the CDR3: TGTGCCAGCAGCTTAGTCTTTAGCTCTGGAAACACCATATATTTT. The entire variable domain, with the rest obtained from reference TRBV7-2 and TRBJ1-3, is as follows: GAGVSQSPSNKVTEKGKDVELRCDPISGHTALYWYRQSLGQGLEFLIYFQGNSAPDKSGLPSDRFSAERTGGSVSTLTIQRTQQEDSAVYLCASSLVFSSGNTIYFGEGSWLTVV.

This clone was detected a few times. The rearrangement links TRBV11-2 to TRBJ1-1, with 9 bases lining up with TRBD1. Losses at the gene ends were 5 bases for V and 4 bases for J; bases not matched to a gene: 8. CDR3 size: 15 residues. Looked up from germline, CDR1 is SGHAT and CDR2 is FQNNGV. In nucleotides, the CDR3 is TGTGCCAGCAGCGTCACACAGGGGGCAGGCACTGAAGCTTTCTTT. Translation gives CASSVTQGAGTEAFF.

The J gene is TRBJ2-1, the V gene TRBV9; D is unresolved. V shed 7 bases and J shed 5 bases, with 16 bases lying between them. The CDR3 totals 14 residues. Germline CDR1 and CDR2: SGDLS and YYNGEE. CDR3 amino acids: CASGRSSLHNEQFF. Written as DNA, the CDR3 is TGTGCCAGCGGCCGTTCCTCGCTCCACAATGAGCAGTTCTTC.

This clone turned up a few times. The rearrangement joins TRBV30 to TRBJ2-5; possible D gene TRBD2, 6 bases. Trimming pared 3 bases from V and 3 bases from J, leaving 20 bases between. This CDR3 spans 16 amino acids. Germline V gene data show CDR1 as GTSNPN and CDR2 as SVGIG (reference sequence). The CDR3, as DNA: TGTGCCTGGAGACCGTCTTGGGCCGGGGGTGAAGAGACCCAGTACTTC. As protein: CAWRPSWAGGEETQYF. Drawing the rest from reference TRBV30 and TRBJ2-5, the complete variable domain is SQTIHQWPATLVQPVGSPLSLECTVEGTSNPNLYWYRQAAGRGLQLLFYSVGIGQISSEVPQNLSASRPQDRQFILSSKKLLLSDSGFYLCAWRPSWAGGEETQYFGPGTRLLVL.